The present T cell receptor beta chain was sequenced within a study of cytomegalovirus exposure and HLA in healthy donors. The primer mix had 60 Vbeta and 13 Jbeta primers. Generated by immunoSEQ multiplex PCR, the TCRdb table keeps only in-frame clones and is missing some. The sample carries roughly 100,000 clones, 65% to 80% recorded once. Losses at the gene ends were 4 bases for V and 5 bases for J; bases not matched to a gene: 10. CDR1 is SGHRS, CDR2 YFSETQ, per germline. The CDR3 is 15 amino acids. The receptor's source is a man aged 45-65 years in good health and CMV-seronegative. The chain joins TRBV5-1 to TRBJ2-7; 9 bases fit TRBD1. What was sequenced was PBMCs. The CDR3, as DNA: TGCGCCAGCAGCACCGGGACAGGGCCACCCGACGAGCAGTACTTC. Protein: CASSTGTGPPDEQYF.